The source of this TCR beta chain is a study of T cells expressing NK-cell markers. Study-level information: With respect to HCMV, seven of the eight sequenced donors were seropositive, and one was seronegative.

CDR1 and CDR2 (germline): MGHRA, YSYEKL. The CDR3 is 13 amino acids. General study points: The share of CD8+ T cells held by dominant NKG2C+ clonotypes was about 1.0-7.5% in 5 or 6 donors. Dominance of the CD3+CD56-NKG2C+ fraction by these clonotypes also held in a handful of donors. Unclear, still, was the HCMV specificity of the expanded NKG2C+ T cell clones.

Of note for this clonotype: The antigen is not known.

TCRdb reanalyzed the 5' RACE reads and collapses them to one entry per CDR3 protein, without DNA. Recorded for this sample: approximately 440,000 distinct CDR3 sequences. The sample was blood T cells: a sorted CD56 or NKG2C T cell subset, CD4+ or CD8+ T cells, or bulk PBMC T cells (not recorded which). The chain links TRBV4-1 to TRBJ1-5. The sequence was collected from a woman aged 45-60 years in good health. The CDR3 sequence: CASSWRGNQPQHF.